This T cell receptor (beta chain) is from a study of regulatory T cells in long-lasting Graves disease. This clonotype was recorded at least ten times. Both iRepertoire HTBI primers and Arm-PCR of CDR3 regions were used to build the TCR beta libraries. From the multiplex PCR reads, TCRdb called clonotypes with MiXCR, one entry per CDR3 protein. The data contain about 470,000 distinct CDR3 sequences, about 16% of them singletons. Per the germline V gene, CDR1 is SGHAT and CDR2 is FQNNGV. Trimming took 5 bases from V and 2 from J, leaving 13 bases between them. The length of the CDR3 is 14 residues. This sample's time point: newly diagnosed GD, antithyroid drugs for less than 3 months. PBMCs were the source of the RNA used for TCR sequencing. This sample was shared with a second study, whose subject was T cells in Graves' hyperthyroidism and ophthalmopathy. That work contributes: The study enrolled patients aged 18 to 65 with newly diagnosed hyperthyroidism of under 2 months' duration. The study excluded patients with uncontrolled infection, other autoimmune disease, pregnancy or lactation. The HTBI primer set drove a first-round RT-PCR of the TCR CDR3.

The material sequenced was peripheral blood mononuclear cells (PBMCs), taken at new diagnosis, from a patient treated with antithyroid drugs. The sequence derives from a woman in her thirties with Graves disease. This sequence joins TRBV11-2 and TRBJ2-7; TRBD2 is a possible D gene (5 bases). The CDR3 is CASSPGLRAYEQYF. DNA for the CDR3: TGTGCCAGCAGCCCAGGACTTAGGGCCTACGAGCAGTACTTC.